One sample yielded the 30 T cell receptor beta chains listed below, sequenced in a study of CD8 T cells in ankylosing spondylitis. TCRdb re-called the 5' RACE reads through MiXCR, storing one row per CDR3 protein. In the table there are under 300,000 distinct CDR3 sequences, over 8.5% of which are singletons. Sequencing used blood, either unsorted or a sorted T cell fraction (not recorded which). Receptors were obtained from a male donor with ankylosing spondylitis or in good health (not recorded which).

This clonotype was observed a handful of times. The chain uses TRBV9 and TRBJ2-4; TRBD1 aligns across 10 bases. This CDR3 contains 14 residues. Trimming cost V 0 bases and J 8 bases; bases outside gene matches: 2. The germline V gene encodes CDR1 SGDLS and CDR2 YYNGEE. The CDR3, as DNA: TGTGCCAGCAGCGTAGGAGGGACAGGGGACATTCAGTACTTC. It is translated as CASSVGGTGDIQYF.

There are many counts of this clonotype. The CDR3 bases are TGTGCCAGCAGCCATCTGACTAGCGGGACAGATACGCAGTATTTT. Protein: CASSHLTSGTDTQYF. The rearrangement uses TRBV3-1 and TRBJ2-3; TRBD2 agrees at 10 bases. Losses at the gene ends were 3 bases for V and 3 bases for J; bases not matched to a gene: 3. The CDR3 runs to 15 residues. Germline lookup yields CDR1 LGHDT and CDR2 YNNKEL (reference sequence).

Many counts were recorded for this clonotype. The CDR3 reads CASCRTGRGYTF. CDR3 nucleotide sequence: TGTGCCAGCTGCAGGACAGGGCGAGGCTACACCTTC. The chain uses TRBV12-3 or TRBV12-4 and TRBJ1-2; 8 bases are shared with TRBD1. V lost 8 bases and J lost 8; bases outside the gene matches: 7. The CDR3 consists of 12 residues.

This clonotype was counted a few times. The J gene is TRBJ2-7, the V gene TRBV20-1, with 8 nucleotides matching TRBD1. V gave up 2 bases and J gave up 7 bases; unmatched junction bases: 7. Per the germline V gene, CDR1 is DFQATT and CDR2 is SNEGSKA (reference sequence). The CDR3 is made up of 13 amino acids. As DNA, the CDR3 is TGCAGTGCTAGACCCAGGGGGCGTCGGGAGCAGTACTTC. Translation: CSARPRGRREQYF.

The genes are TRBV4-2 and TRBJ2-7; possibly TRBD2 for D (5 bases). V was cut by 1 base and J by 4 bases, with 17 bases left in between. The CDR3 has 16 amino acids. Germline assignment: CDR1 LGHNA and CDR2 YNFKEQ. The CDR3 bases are TGTGCCAGCAGCCAAGTTGGGGAGAGTCTACCGTACGAGCAGTACTTC. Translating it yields CASSQVGESLPYEQYF.

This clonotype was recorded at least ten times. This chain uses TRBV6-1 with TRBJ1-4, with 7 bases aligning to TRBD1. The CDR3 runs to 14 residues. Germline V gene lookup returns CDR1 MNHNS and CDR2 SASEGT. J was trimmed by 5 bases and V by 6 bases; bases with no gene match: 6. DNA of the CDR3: TGTGCCAGCAGCCGACAGGGAGGGAATGAAAAACTGTTTTTT. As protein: CASSRQGGNEKLFF.

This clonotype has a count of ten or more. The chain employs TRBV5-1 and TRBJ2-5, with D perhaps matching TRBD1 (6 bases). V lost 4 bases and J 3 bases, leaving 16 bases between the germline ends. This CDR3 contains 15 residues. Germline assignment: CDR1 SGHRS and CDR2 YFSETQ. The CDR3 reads CASSPGQSEEETQYF. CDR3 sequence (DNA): TGCGCCAGCAGCCCCGGACAGTCGGAGGAAGAGACCCAGTACTTC.

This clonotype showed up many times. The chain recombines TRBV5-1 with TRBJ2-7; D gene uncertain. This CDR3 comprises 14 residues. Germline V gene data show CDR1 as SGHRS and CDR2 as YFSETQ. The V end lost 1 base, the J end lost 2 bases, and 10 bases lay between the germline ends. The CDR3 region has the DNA TGCGCCAGCAGCTTGTCCGGACGGGCCTACGAGCAGTACTTC. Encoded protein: CASSLSGRAYEQYF.

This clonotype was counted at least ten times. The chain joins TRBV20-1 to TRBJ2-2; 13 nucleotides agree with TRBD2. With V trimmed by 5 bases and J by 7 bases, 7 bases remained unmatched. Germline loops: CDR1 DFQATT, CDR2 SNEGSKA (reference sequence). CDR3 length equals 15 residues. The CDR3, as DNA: TGCAGTGCTTTACTAGCGGGAGGGCCTCACGGGGAGCTGTTTTTT. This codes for CSALLAGGPHGELFF.

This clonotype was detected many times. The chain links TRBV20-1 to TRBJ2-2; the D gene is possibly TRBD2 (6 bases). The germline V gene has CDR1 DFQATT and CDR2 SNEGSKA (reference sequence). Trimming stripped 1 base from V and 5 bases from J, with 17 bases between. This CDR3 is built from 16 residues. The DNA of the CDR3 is TGCAGTGCTAGAGTCCTTGTCCCCGGAGGGACCGGGGAGCTGTTTTTT. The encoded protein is CSARVLVPGGTGELFF.

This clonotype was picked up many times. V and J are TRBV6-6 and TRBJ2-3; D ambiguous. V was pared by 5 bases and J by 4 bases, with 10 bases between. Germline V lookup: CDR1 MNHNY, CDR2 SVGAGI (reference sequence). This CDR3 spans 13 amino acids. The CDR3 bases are TGTGCCAGCAGTACCGGAGACGCAGATACGCAGTATTTT. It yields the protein CASSTGDADTQYF.

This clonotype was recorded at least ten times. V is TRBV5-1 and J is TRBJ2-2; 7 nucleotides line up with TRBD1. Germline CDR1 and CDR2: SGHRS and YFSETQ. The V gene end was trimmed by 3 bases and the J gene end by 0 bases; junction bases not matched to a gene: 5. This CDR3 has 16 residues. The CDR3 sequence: CASSSSQGSNTGELFF. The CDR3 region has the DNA TGCGCCAGCAGCTCATCACAGGGGTCGAACACCGGGGAGCTGTTTTTT.

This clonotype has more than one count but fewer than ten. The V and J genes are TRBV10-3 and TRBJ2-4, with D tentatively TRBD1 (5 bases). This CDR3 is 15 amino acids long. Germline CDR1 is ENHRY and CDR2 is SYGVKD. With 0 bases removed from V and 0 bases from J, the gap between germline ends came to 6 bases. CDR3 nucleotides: TGTGCCATCAGTGAGTCCAGGGTAGCCAAAAACATTCAGTACTTC. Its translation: CAISESRVAKNIQYF.

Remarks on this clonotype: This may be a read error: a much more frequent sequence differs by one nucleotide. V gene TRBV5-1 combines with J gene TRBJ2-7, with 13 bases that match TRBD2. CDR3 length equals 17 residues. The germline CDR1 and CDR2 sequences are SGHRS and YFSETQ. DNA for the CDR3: TGCGTCAGCAGCTTTTTTCGGACTAGCGGGAGCGGCTACGAGCAGTACTTC. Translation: CVSSFFRTSGSGYEQYF.

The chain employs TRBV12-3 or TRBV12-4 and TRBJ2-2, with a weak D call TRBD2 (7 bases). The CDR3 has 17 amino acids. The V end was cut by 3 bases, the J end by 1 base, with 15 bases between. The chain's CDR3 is CASSFTRGGRNTGELFF. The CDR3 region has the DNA TGTGCCAGCAGTTTCACAAGGGGGGGGAGGAACACCGGGGAGCTGTTTTTT.

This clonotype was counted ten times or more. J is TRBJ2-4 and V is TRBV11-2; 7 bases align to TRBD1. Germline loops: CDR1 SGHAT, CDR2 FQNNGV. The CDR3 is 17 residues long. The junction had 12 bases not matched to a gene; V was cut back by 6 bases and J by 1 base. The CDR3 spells CASRHYEGAVAKNIQYF. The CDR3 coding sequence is TGTGCCAGCAGACACTACGAGGGGGCTGTGGCCAAAAACATTCAGTACTTC.

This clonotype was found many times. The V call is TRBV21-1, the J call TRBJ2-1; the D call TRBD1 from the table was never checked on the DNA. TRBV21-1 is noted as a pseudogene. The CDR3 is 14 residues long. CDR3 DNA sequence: TGTGCCAGCAGTACGACAGGGGGGAACAATGAGCAGTTCTTC. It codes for CASSTTGGNNEQFF.

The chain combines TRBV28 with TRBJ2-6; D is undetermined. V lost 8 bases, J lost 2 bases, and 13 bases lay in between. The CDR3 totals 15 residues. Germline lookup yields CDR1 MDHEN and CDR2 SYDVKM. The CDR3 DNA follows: TGTGCCAGCGGTCTGTTGCGAGCTGGGGCCAACGTCCTGACTTTC. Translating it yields CASGLLRAGANVLTF.

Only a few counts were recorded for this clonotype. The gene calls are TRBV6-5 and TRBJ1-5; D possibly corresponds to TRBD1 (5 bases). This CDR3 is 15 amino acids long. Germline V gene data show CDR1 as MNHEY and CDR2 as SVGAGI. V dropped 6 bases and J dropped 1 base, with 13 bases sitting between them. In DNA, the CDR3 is TGTGCCAGCAGAAACACGGGGGGGAGCAATCAGCCCCAGCATTTT. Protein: CASRNTGGSNQPQHF.

CDR3 in amino acids: CASRTAIMAATDTQYF. CDR3 DNA sequence: TGTGCCAGCAGGACTGCTATCATGGCGGCAACAGATACGCAGTATTTT. The gene calls are TRBV27 and TRBJ2-3; D unclear. The CDR3 runs to 16 residues. Germline lookup yields CDR1 MNHEY and CDR2 SMNVEV (reference sequence). V was cut by 6 bases and J by 3 bases, with 19 bases left in between.

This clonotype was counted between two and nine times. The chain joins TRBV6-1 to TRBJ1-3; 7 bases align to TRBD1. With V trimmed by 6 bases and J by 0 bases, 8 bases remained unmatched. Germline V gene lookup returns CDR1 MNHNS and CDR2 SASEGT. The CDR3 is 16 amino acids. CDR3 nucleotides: TGTGCCAGCAGCACCTCCGGGACAGCCTCTGGAAACACCATATATTTT. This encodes CASSTSGTASGNTIYF.

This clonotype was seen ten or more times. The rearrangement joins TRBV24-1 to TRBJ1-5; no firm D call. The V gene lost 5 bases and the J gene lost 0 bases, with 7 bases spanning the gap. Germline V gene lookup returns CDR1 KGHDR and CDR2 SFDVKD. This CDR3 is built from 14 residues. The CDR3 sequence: CATSGVYSNQPQHF. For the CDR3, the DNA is TGTGCCACCAGTGGCGTGTATAGCAATCAGCCCCAGCATTTT.

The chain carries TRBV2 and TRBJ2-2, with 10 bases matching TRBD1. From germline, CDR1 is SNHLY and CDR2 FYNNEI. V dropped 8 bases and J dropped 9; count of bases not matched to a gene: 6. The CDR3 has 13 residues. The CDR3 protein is CASLGQGRRELFF. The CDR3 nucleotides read TGTGCCAGCCTGGGACAGGGGAGAAGGGAGCTGTTTTTT. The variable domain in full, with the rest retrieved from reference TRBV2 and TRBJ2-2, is EPEVTQTPSHQVTQMGQEVILRCVPISNHLYFYWYRQILGQKVEFLVSFYNNEISEKSEIFDDQFSVERPDGSNFTLKIRSTKLEDSAMYFCASLGQGRRELFFGEGSRLTVL.

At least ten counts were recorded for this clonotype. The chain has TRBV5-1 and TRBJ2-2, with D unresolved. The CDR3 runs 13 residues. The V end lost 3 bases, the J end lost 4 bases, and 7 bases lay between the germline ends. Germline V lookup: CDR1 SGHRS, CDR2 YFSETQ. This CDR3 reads CASSYDGTGELFF. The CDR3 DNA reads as TGCGCCAGCAGCTACGACGGCACCGGGGAGCTGTTTTTT.

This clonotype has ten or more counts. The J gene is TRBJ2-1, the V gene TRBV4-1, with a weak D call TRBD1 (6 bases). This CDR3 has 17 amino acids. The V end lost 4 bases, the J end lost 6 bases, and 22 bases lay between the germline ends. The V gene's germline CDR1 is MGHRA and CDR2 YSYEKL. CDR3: CASSPQYRARTINEQFF. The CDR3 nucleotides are TGCGCCAGCAGCCCACAGTACAGGGCCCGCACTATCAATGAGCAGTTCTTC.

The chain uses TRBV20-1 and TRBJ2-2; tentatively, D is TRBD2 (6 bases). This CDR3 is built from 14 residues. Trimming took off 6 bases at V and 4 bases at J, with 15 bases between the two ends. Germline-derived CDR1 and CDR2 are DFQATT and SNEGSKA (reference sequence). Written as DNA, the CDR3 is TGCAGTGCCCTCGGACTAACCGGCACCGGGGAGCTGTTTTTT. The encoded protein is CSALGLTGTGELFF.

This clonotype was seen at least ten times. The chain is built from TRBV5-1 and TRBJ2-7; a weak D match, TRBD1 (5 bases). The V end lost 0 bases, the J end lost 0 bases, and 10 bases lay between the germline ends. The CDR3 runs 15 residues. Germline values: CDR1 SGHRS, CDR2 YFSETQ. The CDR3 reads CASSLGGTHSYEQYF. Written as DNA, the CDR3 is TGCGCCAGCAGCTTGGGGGGCACGCACTCCTACGAGCAGTACTTC. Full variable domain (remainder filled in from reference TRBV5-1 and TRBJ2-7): KAGVTQTPRYLIKTRGQQVTLSCSPISGHRSVSWYQQTPGQGLQFLFEYFSETQRNKGNFPGRFSGRQFSNSRSEMNVSTLELGDSALYLCASSLGGTHSYEQYFGPGTRLTVT.

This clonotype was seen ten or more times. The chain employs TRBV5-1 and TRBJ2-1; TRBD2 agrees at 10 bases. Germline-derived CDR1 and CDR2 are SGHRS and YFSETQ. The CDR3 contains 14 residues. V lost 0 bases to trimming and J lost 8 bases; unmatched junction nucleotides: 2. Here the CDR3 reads CASSLGGTSDEQFF. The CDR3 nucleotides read TGCGCCAGCAGCTTGGGAGGGACTAGCGATGAGCAGTTCTTC.

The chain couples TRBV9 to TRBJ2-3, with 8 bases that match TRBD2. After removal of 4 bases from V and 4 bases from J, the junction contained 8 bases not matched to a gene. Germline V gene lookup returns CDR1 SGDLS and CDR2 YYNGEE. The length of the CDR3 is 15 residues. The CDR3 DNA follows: TGTGCCAGCAGCCCCCATAGCGGGGAGGCAGATACGCAGTATTTT. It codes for CASSPHSGEADTQYF. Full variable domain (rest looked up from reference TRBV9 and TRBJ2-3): DSGVTQTPKHLITATGQRVTLRCSPRSGDLSVYWYQQSLDQGLQFLIQYYNGEERAKGNILERFSAQQFPDLHSELNLSSLELGDSALYFCASSPHSGEADTQYFGPGTRLTVL.

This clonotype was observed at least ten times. In DNA form, the CDR3 reads TGTGCCAGCAGCCGTGGGGCGGGGGGGCCTCAGCCCCAGCATTTT. Its translation: CASSRGAGGPQPQHF. The V gene is TRBV3-1, the J gene TRBJ1-5; D might be TRBD1 (6 bases). Germline V gene sequence: CDR1 LGHDT, CDR2 YNNKEL (reference sequence). The CDR3 is 15 amino acids. V was clipped by 4 bases and J by 6 bases, with 16 bases between them. Variable domain in full (rest from reference TRBV3-1 and TRBJ1-5): DTAVSQTPKYLVTQMGNDKSIKCEQNLGHDTMYWYKQDSKKFLKIMFSYNNKELIINETVPNRFSPKSPDKAHLNLHINSLELGDSAVYFCASSRGAGGPQPQHFGDGTRLSIL.